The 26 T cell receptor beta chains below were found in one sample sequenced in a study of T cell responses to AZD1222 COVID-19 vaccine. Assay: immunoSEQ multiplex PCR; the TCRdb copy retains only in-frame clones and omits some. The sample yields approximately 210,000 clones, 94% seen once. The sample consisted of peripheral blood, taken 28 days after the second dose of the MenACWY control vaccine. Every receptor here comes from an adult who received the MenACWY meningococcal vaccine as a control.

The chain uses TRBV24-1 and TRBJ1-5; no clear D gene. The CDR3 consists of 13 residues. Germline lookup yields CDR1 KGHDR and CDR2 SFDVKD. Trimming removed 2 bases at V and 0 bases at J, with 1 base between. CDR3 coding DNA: TGTGCCACCAGTGATTCTAGCAATCAGCCCCAGCATTTT. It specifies CATSDSSNQPQHF.

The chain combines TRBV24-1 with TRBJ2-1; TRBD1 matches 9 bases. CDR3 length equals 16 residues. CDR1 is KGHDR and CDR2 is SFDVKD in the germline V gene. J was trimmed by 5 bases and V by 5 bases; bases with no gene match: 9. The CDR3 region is CATSANGGQGNNEQFF. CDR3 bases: TGTGCCACCAGTGCTAATGGGGGACAGGGAAACAATGAGCAGTTCTTC.

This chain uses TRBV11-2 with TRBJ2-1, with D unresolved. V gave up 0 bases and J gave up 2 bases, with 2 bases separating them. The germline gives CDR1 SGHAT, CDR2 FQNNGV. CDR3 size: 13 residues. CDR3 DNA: TGTGCCAGCAGCTTAGATCCCTACAATGAGCAGTTCTTC. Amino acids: CASSLDPYNEQFF.

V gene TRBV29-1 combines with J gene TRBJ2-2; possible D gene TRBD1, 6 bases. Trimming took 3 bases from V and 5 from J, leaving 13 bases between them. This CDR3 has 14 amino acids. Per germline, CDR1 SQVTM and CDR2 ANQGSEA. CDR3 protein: CSVDGGQRTGELFF. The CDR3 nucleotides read TGCAGCGTTGACGGTGGACAGAGGACCGGGGAGCTGTTTTTT.

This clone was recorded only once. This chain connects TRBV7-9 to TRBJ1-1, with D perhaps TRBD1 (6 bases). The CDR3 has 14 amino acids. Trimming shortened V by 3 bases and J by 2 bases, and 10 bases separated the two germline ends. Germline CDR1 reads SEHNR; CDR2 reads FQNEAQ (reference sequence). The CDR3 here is CASSFPGDNTEAFF. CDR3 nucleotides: TGTGCCAGCAGCTTCCCAGGGGATAACACTGAAGCTTTCTTT.

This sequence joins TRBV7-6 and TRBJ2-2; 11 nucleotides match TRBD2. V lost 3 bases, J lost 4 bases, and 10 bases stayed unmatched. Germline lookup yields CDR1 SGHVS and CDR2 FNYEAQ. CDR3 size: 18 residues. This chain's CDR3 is CASSFSPTSGGVTGELFF. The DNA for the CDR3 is TGTGCCAGCAGCTTTTCCCCAACTAGCGGGGGAGTCACCGGGGAGCTGTTTTTT.

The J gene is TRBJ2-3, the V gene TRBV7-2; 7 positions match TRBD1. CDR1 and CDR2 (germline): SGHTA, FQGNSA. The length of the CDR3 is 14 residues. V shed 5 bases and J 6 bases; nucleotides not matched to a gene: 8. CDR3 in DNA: TGTGCCAGCAGCCCACGACAGGGAAGCGATACGCAGTATTTT. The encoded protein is CASSPRQGSDTQYF.

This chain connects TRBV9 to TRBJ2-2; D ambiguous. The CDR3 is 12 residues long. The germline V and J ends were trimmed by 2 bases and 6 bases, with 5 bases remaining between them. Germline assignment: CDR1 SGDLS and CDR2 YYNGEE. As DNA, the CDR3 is TGTGCCAGCAGCGTTCGTTCCGGGGAGCTGTTTTTT. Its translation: CASSVRSGELFF. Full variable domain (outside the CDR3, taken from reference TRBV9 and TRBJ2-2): DSGVTQTPKHLITATGQRVTLRCSPRSGDLSVYWYQQSLDQGLQFLIQYYNGEERAKGNILERFSAQQFPDLHSELNLSSLELGDSALYFCASSVRSGELFFGEGSRLTVL.

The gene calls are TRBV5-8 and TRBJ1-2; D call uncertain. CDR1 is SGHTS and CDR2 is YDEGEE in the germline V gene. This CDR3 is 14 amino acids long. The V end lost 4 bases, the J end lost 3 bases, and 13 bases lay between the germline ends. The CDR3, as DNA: TGTGCCAGCAGCCCGGAAATTGTCTACTATGGCTACACCTTC. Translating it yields CASSPEIVYYGYTF.

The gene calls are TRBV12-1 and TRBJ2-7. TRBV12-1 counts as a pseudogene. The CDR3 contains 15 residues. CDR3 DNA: TGTGCCAGCAGCTTTGGCGAGAGGGGTGTTTACGAGCAGTACTTC. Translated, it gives CASSFGERGVYEQYF.

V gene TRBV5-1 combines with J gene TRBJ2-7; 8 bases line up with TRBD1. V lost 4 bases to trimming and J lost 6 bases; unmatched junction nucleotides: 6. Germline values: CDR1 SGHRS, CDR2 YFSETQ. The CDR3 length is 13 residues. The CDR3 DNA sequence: TGCGCCAGCAGCCTGGACAGGGCTAGCGAGCAGTACTTC. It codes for CASSLDRASEQYF.

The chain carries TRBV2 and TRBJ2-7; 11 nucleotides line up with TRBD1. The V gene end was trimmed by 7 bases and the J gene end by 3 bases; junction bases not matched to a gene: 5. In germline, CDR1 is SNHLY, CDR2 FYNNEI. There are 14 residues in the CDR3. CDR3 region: CASKDRGLVYEQYF. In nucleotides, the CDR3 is TGTGCCAGCAAGGACAGGGGGCTTGTCTACGAGCAGTACTTC.

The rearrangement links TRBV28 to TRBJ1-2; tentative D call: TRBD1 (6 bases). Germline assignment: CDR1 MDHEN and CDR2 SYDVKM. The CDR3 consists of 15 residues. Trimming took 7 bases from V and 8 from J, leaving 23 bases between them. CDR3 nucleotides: TGTGCCAGCAACTCGGGGGGGCGTCTTTTAGAGGGCTACACCTTC. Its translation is CASNSGGRLLEGYTF.

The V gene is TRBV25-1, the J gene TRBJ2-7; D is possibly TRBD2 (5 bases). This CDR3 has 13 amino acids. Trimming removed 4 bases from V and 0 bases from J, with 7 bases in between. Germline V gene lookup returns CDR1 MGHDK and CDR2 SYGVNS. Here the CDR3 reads CASSVRDSYEQYF. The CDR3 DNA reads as TGTGCCAGCAGTGTACGGGACTCCTACGAGCAGTACTTC.

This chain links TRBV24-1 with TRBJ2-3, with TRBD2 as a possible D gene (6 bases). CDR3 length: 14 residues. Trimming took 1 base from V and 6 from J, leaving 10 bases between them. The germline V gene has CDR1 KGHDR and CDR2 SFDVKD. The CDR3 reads CATSDLLAGDTQYF. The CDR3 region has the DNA TGTGCCACCAGTGATTTACTCGCGGGGGATACGCAGTATTTT.

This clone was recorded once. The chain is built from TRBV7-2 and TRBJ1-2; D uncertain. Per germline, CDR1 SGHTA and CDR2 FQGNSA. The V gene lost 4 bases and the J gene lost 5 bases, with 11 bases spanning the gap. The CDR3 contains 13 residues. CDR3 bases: TGTGCCAGCAGCTCCCCTAAGGGATATGGCTACACCTTC. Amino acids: CASSSPKGYGYTF.

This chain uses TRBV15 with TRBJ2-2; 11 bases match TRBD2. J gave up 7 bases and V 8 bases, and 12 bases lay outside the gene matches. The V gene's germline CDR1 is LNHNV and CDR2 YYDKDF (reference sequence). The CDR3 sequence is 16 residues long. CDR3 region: CATGLAGPENGGELFF. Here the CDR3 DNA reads TGTGCCACCGGACTAGCGGGTCCCGAAAACGGCGGGGAGCTGTTTTTT.

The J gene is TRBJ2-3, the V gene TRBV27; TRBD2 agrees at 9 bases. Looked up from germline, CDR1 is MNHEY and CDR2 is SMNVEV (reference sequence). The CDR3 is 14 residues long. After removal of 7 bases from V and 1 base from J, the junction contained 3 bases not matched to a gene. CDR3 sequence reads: CASTRGGGTDTQYF. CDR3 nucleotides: TGTGCCAGCACGCGGGGGGGCGGCACAGATACGCAGTATTTT.

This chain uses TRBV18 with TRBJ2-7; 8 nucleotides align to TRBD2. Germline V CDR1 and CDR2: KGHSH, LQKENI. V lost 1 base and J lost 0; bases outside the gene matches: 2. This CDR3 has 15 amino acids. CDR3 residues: CASSPRREVSYEQYF. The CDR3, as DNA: TGTGCCAGCTCACCACGGCGGGAGGTCTCCTACGAGCAGTACTTC.

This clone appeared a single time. The CDR3 sequence: CASTPTRVGGYTF. DNA of the CDR3: TGTGCCAGCACCCCCACAAGGGTGGGCGGCTACACCTTC. The chain joins TRBV6-5 to TRBJ1-2; D gene unclear. CDR1 is MNHEY and CDR2 is SVGAGI in the germline V gene. V was pared by 7 bases and J by 8 bases, with 17 bases between. CDR3 size: 13 residues.

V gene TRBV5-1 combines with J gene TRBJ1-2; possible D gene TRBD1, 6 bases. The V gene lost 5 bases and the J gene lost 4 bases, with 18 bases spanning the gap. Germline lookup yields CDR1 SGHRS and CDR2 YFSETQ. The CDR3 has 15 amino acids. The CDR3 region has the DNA TGCGCCAGCAGTAGCCCGGGACAACTTCCCTATGGCTACACCTTC. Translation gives CASSSPGQLPYGYTF.

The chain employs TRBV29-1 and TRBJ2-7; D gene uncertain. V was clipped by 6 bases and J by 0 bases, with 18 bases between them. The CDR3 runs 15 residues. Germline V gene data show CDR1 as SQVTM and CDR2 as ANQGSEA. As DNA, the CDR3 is TGCAGCGTGTTAGAGTCGTACGAGAGCTCCTACGAGCAGTACTTC. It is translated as CSVLESYESSYEQYF.

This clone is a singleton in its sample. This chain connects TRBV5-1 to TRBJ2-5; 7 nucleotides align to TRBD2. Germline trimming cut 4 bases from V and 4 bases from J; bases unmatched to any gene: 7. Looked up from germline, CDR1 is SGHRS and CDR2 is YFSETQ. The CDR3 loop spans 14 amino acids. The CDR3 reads CASSPRGELETQYF. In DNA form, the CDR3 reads TGCGCCAGCAGCCCCCGGGGGGAATTAGAGACCCAGTACTTC.

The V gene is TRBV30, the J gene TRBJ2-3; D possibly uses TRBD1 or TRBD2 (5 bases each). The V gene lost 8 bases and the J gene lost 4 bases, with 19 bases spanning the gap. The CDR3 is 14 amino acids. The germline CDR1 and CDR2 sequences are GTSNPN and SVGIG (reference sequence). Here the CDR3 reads CASPGTTGADTQYF. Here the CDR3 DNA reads TGTGCCAGTCCCGGGACCACCGGGGCAGATACGCAGTATTTT.

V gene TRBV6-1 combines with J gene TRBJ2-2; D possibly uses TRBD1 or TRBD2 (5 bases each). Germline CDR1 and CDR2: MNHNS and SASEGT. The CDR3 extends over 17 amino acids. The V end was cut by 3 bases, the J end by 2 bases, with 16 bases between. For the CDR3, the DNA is TGTGCCAGCAGTGACCCAGAGGGACGAATAAACACCGGGGAGCTGTTTTTT. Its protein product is CASSDPEGRINTGELFF.

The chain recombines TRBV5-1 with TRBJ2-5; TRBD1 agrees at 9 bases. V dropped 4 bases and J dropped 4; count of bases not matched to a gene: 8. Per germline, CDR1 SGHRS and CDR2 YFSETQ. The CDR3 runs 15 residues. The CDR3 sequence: CASSPSRTGAETQYF. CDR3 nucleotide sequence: TGCGCCAGCAGCCCCTCCCGGACAGGGGCAGAGACCCAGTACTTC. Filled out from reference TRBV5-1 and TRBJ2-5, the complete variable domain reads KAGVTQTPRYLIKTRGQQVTLSCSPISGHRSVSWYQQTPGQGLQFLFEYFSETQRNKGNFPGRFSGRQFSNSRSEMNVSTLELGDSALYLCASSPSRTGAETQYFGPGTRLLVL.